Included here is one TCR beta chain sequence, with context. Its specificity is unknown. Assay used: immunoSEQ multiplex PCR; TCRdb lists only in-frame clones, some missing. The data show about 98,000 clones, with roughly 84% seen just once and over 15% held by the top ten. The sample is drawn from a study of T cell responses to AZD1222 COVID-19 vaccine. In the study overall: Pooling covered second doses at about 4 or about 12 weeks.

Trimming took 1 base from V and 0 from J; bases not matched to a gene: 16. This CDR3 comprises 21 residues. From germline, CDR1 is LGHNA and CDR2 YSLEER. Study-wide results and limits: Mapped onto spike, vaccine-associated CD4 TCRs spanned it and were dominant at 160-218 and 743-854. Spike-specific TCR breadth and depth were elevated following two AZD1222 doses. Among those given AZD1222, only 6 or 7 were seropositive at baseline.

Sequenced here: peripheral blood, sampled on day 0 of AZD1222 vaccination. The receptor was isolated from an adult in good health. This chain uses TRBV4-3 with TRBJ2-3; 10 nucleotides line up with TRBD2. CDR3 DNA: TGCGCCAGCAGCCAAGCCTTCACCCCCCATTTAGCGGGGGGTAGCACAGATACGCAGTATTTT. It encodes CASSQAFTPHLAGGSTDTQYF.